Listed below are T cell receptor beta chains from one sample, sequenced in a study of T-cell reconstitution after alpha-beta-depleted transplantation in children. TCRdb reprocessed the PCR reads with MiXCR, giving one entry per CDR3 protein. The sample has about 640,000 distinct CDR3 sequences, 16% seen once. The sequences come from PBMCs from the stem cell graft donor, collected from the stem cell graft. Receptors originate from a human donor who donated a stem cell graft to a child with acute myeloid leukemia. The CDR3 runs from the conserved cysteine through the conserved F or W. Fields, in order: D gene, clone size, V gene, CDR3 length, J gene, CDR3 protein, CDR3 DNA. A D gene is named only where the DNA matches it firmly. Not every row has a clone size; where given, it reads once, few, many or a size class.

NA	many	TRBV20-1	14	TRBJ1-3	CSARGRLSGNTIYF	TGCAGTGCCAGAGGACGGCTCTCTGGAAACACCATATATTTT
NA	NA	TRBV9	14	TRBJ2-2	CAGSATGEGGELFF	TGTGCCGGATCTGCGACAGGGGAGGGCGGGGAGCTGTTTTTT
NA	NA	TRBV29-1	13	TRBJ2-7	CSVDRAGLGEQYF	TGCAGCGTTGATCGGGCAGGGCTGGGGGAGCAGTACTTC
TRBD2	NA	TRBV29-1	16	TRBJ2-1	CSVIGLAVKTYNEQFF	TGCAGCGTTATCGGACTAGCGGTCAAAACCTACAATGAGCAGTTCTTC
NA	NA	TRBV20-1	15	TRBJ1-1	CSARDPNVGDTEAFF	TGCAGTGCTAGAGACCCTAATGTGGGAGACACTGAAGCTTTCTTT
NA	many	TRBV20-1	16	TRBJ2-1	CSANPRPLPGYNEQFF	TGCAGTGCTAATCCTCGGCCCCTACCGGGGTATAATGAGCAGTTCTTC
TRBD1	few	TRBV12-3/TRBV12-4	16	TRBJ1-6	CASSRTGSTYNSPLHF	TGTGCCAGCAGCCGGACAGGATCGACCTATAATTCACCCCTCCACTTT
TRBD2	NA	TRBV7-3	14	TRBJ2-3	CASSLGTSGGTQYF	TGTGCCAGCAGCTTGGGGACTAGCGGGGGGACGCAGTATTTT
NA	once	TRBV7-3	15	TRBJ2-1	CASSSGGTGNNEQFF	TGTGCCAGCAGCTCTGGCGGGACGGGTAACAATGAGCAGTTCTTC
NA	NA	TRBV7-2	14	TRBJ1-1	CASSIPLLDTEAFF	TGTGCCAGCAGCATACCCTTGCTGGACACTGAAGCTTTCTTT
TRBD1	few	TRBV6-2/TRBV6-3	15	TRBJ2-1	CASSSRGPSYNEQFF	TGTGCCAGCAGTTCGAGGGGGCCCTCCTACAATGAGCAGTTCTTC
NA	NA	TRBV27	15	TRBJ1-3	CASSLYSGSGNTIYF	TGTGCCAGCAGTTTATATTCAGGCTCTGGAAACACCATATATTTT
NA	few	TRBV7-6	17	TRBJ2-5	CASSLARGTAVQETQYF	TGTGCCAGCAGCTTAGCGCGGGGTACAGCAGTGCAAGAGACCCAGTACTTC
NA	many	TRBV20-1	14	TRBJ1-4	CSARDSQGAEKLFF	TGCAGTGCTAGAGATTCACAGGGCGCTGAAAAACTGTTTTTT
NA	NA	TRBV7-9	13	TRBJ2-1	CASSLAAEDYCFF	TGTGCCAGCAGCTTAGCGGCTGAGGACTACTGCTTCTTC
NA	many	TRBV7-2	13	TRBJ2-5	CASSYTPGETQYF	TGTGCCAGCAGCTACACGCCAGGGGAGACCCAGTACTTC
NA	many	TRBV20-1	11	TRBJ2-7	CSARVRDEQYF	TGCAGTGCTAGAGTCAGGGACGAGCAGTACTTC
NA	NA	TRBV5-1	14	TRBJ2-1	CASSLESGYNEQFF	TGCGCCAGCAGCTTGGAATCAGGGTACAATGAGCAGTTCTTC
NA	NA	TRBV7-9	16	TRBJ1-4	CASTLSDRSTNEKLFF	TGTGCCAGCACCTTATCAGACCGCTCAACTAATGAAAAACTGTTTTTT
NA	NA	TRBV5-1	12	TRBJ2-2	CASTLAPGELFF	TGCGCCAGCACCCTAGCGCCCGGGGAGCTGTTTTTT
NA	few	TRBV12-3/TRBV12-4	17	TRBJ1-1	CASSFGGPGIANTEAFF	TGTGCCAGCAGTTTCGGCGGTCCAGGGATAGCGAACACTGAAGCTTTCTTT
NA	few	TRBV11-2	13	TRBJ2-5	CASSRGKQETQYF	TGTGCCAGCAGCAGGGGAAAGCAAGAGACCCAGTACTTC
TRBD1	few	TRBV5-6	15	TRBJ2-7	CASSLVGTGAYEQYF	TGTGCCAGCAGCTTGGTGGGGACAGGGGCCTACGAGCAGTACTTC
NA	NA	TRBV28	12	TRBJ1-2	CASSFLNYGYTF	TGTGCCAGCAGTTTTCTCAACTATGGCTACACCTTC
NA	NA	TRBV30	13	TRBJ2-5	CAWSVRRVETQYF	TGTGCCTGGAGTGTAAGGCGGGTTGAGACCCAGTACTTC
NA	NA	TRBV7-2	14	TRBJ1-4	CASSLARGTEKLFF	TGTGCCAGCAGCTTAGCCAGGGGCACTGAAAAACTGTTTTTT
NA	many	TRBV20-1	12	TRBJ2-7	CRASGRNYEQYF	TGCAGGGCCTCGGGACGAAACTACGAGCAGTACTTC
NA	many	TRBV27	15	TRBJ1-2	CASSLTRTGNYGYTF	TGTGCCAGCAGTTTAACACGGACGGGAAACTATGGCTACACCTTC
TRBD1	NA	TRBV24-1	15	TRBJ2-1	CATDPGQGTYNEQFF	TGTGCCACCGATCCGGGACAGGGGACCTACAATGAGCAGTTCTTC
NA	many	TRBV7-2	11	TRBJ1-6	CASSLTGPLHF	TGTGCCAGCAGCTTAACAGGGCCCCTCCACTTT